This is a list of T cell receptor beta chains from one sample in a study of shared T cell receptors in the human thymus. The table came from immunoSEQ multiplex PCR; TCRdb's copy has only in-frame clones and leaves some out. Among roughly 550,000 clones listed, around three quarters were seen once. In addition, the sample was reused for a study of human thymus T cells.

Sequenced sample: thymocytes. Every receptor here comes from a boy in the first two years of life with a congenital heart defect. Both conserved end residues are part of each CDR3. D genes are given only for firm matches. Size values are once, few and many counts, or a class for expanded clones, and some rows have none.

v_gene	j_gene	d_gene	abundance	CDR3nt	CDR3aa
TRBV25-1	TRBJ1-1	TRBD1	NA	TGTGCCAGCAAGGCACAGGGGATGAACACTGAAGCTTTCTTT	CASKAQGMNTEAFF
TRBV10-3	TRBJ2-7	NA	NA	TGTGCCATCAGTGAGGAGGGCTCTCCTGAGCAGTACTTC	CAISEEGSPEQYF
TRBV20-1	TRBJ1-1	TRBD1	NA	TGCAGTGTGCAGGGGGCTACTGAAGCTTTCTTT	CSVQGATEAFF
TRBV29-1	TRBJ2-1	TRBD1	NA	TGCAGCGTTCCTTACAGGGGCGAGTACAATGAGCAGTTCTTC	CSVPYRGEYNEQFF
TRBV5-1	TRBJ2-6	TRBD1	NA	TGCGCCAGCAGCCCCGGGGGGCGAGGGGACAGGGTTTCTGGGGCCAACGTCCTGACTTTC	CASSPGGRGDRVSGANVLTF
TRBV5-5	TRBJ2-1	TRBD2	NA	TGTGCCAGCAGCCCATCCCCCAGGGGTAGCGGGATCTATGAGCAGTTCTTC	CASSPSPRGSGIYEQFF
TRBV6-1	TRBJ1-1	NA	NA	TGTGCCTGCCCGGGGAGCTCTATGGGCACTGAAGCTTTCTTT	CACPGSSMGTEAFF
TRBV5-6	TRBJ2-7	NA	NA	TGTGCCAGCAGGTCCGGGGGAGCTGGGGGGAACTACGAGCAGTACTTC	CASRSGGAGGNYEQYF
TRBV5-6	TRBJ2-7	TRBD2	few	TGTGCCAGCAGCCGATTAACTAGCGGGGATCCCCACGAGCAGTACTTC	CASSRLTSGDPHEQYF
TRBV11-3	TRBJ1-2	NA	NA	TGTGCCAGCAGCTTAGAATGGGGACAAGAACTAAACTATGGCTACACCTTC	CASSLEWGQELNYGYTF
TRBV5-1	TRBJ1-3	NA	NA	TGCGCCAGCAGCTTGGAGGGGGGAAACACCATATATTTT	CASSLEGGNTIYF
TRBV7-8	TRBJ2-7	TRBD1	NA	TGTGCCAGCAGCAACGCGCATAGGGGGCTTCGAGAGCAGTACTTC	CASSNAHRGLREQYF
TRBV4-3	TRBJ2-7	TRBD2	NA	TGCGCCAGCAGCCAAGAAAACGGGAGGAACTACGAGCAGTACTTC	CASSQENGRNYEQYF
TRBV28	TRBJ2-7	TRBD2	NA	TGTGCCGGCGCGACTAGCGGGCTCTTCTACGAGCAGTACTTC	CAGATSGLFYEQYF
TRBV5-1	TRBJ2-7	TRBD2	once	TGCGCCAGCAGCTGGGGAGGGACTAGCTCCTACGAGCAGTACTTC	CASSWGGTSSYEQYF
TRBV28	TRBJ2-3	TRBD1	NA	TGTGCCAGCAGTCGTGACAGGGGGGGCACAGATACGCAGTATTTT	CASSRDRGGTDTQYF
TRBV20-1	TRBJ2-1	NA	NA	TGCAGTGCTAGTCGGTCGGATGAGCAGTTCTTC	CSASRSDEQFF
TRBV4-2	TRBJ2-7	TRBD2	NA	TGTGCCAGCAGTCTTAAAGCGGGAGGCAGGTACGAGCAGTACTTC	CASSLKAGGRYEQYF
TRBV29-1	TRBJ2-3	TRBD2	NA	TGCAGCTCATTAAAGCGGGAGTGGGGCACAGATACGCAGTATTTT	CSSLKREWGTDTQYF
TRBV7-9	TRBJ1-2	NA	NA	TGTGCCAGCAGCCCTCCTGACAGGTTGAACTATGGCTACACCTTC	CASSPPDRLNYGYTF
TRBV10-3	TRBJ1-1	TRBD1	NA	TGTGCCATCAGAGAACGGGGCAGGGGGGAAACTGAAGCTTTCTTT	CAIRERGRGETEAFF
TRBV5-1	TRBJ2-2	NA	NA	TGCGCCAGCAGCCGAGGTAGCGGTCGGAACACCGGGGAGCTGTTTTTT	CASSRGSGRNTGELFF
TRBV4-1	TRBJ2-3	TRBD2	NA	TGCGCCAGCAGCCCACGGACTAGCGGGACCACAGATACGCAGTATTTT	CASSPRTSGTTDTQYF